The source of this T cell receptor (beta chain) is a study of somatic mutations in cytotoxic T cells in rheumatoid arthritis. The repertoire was sequenced with immunoSEQ multiplex PCR; TCRdb's copy has only in-frame clones and lacks some. The table includes about 20,000 clones, 85% to 90% detected once. Germline V gene lookup returns CDR1 MNHNY and CDR2 SVGAGI (reference sequence). The ends lost 11 bases at V and 10 bases at J; junction bases unmatched: 16. The CDR3 length is 14 residues. As to this clone: Its antigen is undetermined.

Findings and limits, study-wide: The study found CD8+ clonality increased with age in rheumatoid arthritis patients, not healthy controls.

V and J are TRBV6-6 and TRBJ2-1; 8 nucleotides match TRBD2. Sequenced sample: CD8+ T cells sorted from blood. The receptor's source is a woman aged 50 to 60 in good health. The CDR3 DNA is TGTGCCGTCAAACGGGGGGGTGTTATGGGCGAGCAGTTCTTC. This encodes CAVKRGGVMGEQFF.